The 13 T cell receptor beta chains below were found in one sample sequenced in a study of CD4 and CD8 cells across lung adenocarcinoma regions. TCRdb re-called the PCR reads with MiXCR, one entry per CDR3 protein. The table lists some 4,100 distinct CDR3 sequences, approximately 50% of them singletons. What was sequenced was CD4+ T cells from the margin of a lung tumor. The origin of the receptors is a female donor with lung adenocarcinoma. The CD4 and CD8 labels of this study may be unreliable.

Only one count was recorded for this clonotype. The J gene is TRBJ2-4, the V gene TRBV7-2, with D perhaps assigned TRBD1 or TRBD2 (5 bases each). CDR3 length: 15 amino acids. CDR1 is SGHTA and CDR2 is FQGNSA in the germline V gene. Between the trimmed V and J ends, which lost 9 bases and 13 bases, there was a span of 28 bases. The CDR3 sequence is CARGLGDRDANTQYF. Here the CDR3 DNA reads TGTGCCAGGGGGCTCGGGGATCGTGACGCGAACACCCAGTACTTC.

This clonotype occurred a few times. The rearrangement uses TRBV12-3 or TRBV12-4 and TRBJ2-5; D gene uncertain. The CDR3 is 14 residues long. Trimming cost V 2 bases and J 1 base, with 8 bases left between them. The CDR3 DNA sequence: TGTGCCAGCAGTTTAAGGGCAGTCCAAGAGACCCAGTACTTC. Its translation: CASSLRAVQETQYF.

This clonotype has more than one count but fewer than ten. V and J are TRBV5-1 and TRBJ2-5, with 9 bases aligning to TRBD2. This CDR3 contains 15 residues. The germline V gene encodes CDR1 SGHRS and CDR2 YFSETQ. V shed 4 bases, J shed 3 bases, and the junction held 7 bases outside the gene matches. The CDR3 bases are TGCGCCAGCAGCCCCTCTAGCGGGGATAAAGAGACCCAGTACTTC. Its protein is CASSPSSGDKETQYF.

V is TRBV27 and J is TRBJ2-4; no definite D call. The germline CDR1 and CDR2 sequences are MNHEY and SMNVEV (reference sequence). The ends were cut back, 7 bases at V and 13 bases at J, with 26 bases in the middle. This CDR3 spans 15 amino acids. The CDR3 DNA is TGTGCCAGCACCCACCTCGGCCGTGACCAAAACACCCAGTACTTC. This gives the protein CASTHLGRDQNTQYF.

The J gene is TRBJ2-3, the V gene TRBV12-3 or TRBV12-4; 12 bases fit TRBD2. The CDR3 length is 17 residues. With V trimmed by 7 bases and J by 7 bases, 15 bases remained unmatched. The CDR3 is CASTPARTSGDSHTQYF. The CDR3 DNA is TGTGCCAGCACCCCGGCCCGGACTAGCGGGGACTCTCATACGCAGTATTTT.

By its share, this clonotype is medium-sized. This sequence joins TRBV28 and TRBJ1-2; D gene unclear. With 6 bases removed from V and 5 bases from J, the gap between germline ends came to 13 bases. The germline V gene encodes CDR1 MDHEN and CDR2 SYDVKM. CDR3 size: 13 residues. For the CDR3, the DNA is TGTGCCAGCAGCCCATCCTCCGCTTATGGCTACACCTTC. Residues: CASSPSSAYGYTF.

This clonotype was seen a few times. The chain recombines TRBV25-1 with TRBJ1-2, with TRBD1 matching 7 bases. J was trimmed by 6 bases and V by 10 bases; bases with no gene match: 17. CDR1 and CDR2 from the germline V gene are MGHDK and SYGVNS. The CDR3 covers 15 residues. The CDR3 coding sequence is TGTGCCACCCACCACCCGTCACAGGGGAAGGATGGCTACACCTTC. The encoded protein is CATHHPSQGKDGYTF.

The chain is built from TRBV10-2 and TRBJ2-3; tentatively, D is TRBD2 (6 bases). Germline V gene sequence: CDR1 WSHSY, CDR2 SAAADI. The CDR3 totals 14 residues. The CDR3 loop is CRSSDPCGKNMQYF. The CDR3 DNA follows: TGCCGCAGCTCTGACCCGTGCGGGAAAAACATGCAGTATTTT.

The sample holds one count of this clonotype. Here the CDR3 reads CASSERAGGYEQYF. The DNA of the CDR3 is TGTGCCAGCAGTGAAAGAGCGGGGGGCTACGAGCAGTACTTC. The V call is TRBV6-1, the J call TRBJ2-7, with 9 bases matching TRBD2. Germline V gives CDR1 MNHNS, CDR2 SASEGT. V was pared by 2 bases and J by 3 bases, with 2 bases of the junction left unmatched. The length of the CDR3 is 14 residues.

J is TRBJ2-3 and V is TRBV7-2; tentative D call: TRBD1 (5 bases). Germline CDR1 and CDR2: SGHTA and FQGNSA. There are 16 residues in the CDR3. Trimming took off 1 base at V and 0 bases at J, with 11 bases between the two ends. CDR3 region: CASSLGTQGSTDTQYF. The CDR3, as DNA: TGTGCCAGCAGCTTAGGTACCCAGGGAAGCACAGATACGCAGTATTTT.

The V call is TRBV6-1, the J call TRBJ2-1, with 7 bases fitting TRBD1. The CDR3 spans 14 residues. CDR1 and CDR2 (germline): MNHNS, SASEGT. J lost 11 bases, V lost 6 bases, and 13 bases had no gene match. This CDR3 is CASRKTGPGDKQFF. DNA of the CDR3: TGTGCCAGCAGAAAGACAGGGCCAGGCGATAAGCAGTTCTTC.

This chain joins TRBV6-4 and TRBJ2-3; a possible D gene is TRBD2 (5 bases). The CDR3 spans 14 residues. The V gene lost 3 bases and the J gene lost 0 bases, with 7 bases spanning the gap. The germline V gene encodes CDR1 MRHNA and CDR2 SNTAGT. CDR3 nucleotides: TGTGCCAGCAGTGAGTCTAGCAGCACAGATACGCAGTATTTT. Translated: CASSESSSTDTQYF.

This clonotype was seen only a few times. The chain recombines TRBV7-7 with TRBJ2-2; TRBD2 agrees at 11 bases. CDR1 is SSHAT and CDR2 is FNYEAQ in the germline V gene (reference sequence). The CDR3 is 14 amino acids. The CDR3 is CAIGTSGSTGELFF. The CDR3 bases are TGTGCAATCGGGACTAGCGGATCAACCGGGGAGCTGTTTTTT. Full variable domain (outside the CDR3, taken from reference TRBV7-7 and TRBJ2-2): GAGVSQSPRYKVTKRGQDVTLRCDPISSHATLYWYQQALGQGPEFLTYFNYEAQPDKSGLPSDRFSAERPEGSISTLTIQRTEQRDSAMYRCAIGTSGSTGELFFGEGSRLTVL.